This TCR beta chain was observed in a study of blood T cell repertoires in COVID-19. Method: immunoSEQ multiplex PCR; TCRdb's copy keeps in-frame clones and lacks some. The repertoire consists of over 250,000 clones, with roughly 91% occurring once and the leading ten covering 1.5% to 2%. Trimming shortened V by 7 bases and J by 7 bases, and 11 bases separated the two germline ends. CDR3 size: 12 residues. Germline V gene data show CDR1 as MNHEY and CDR2 as SVGAGI. Participant age was about 18 to 95 years, and participants resided in around 24 US areas. All recovered Cohort 3 donors got two negative PCRs, got clearance, or saw symptom resolution.

The sequenced sample was PBMCs or T cells enriched from blood (not recorded which). The TCR was taken from a woman in her fifties or sixties who had recovered from COVID-19. V gene TRBV6-5 combines with J gene TRBJ1-5; tentatively, D is TRBD1 (5 bases). In DNA, the CDR3 is TGTGCCAGCACCCAGGGTAAACAGCCCCAGCATTTT. As protein: CASTQGKQPQHF.